This TCR beta chain was obtained from a study of technical replicates of blood from four donors. This CDR3 region has 15 residues. The V gene's germline CDR1 is SGHTA and CDR2 FQGTGA. Notes on this clone: One junction end does not reproduce the germline sequence, and a read error may be involved.

Sequencing was performed with immunoSEQ multiplex PCR; in TCRdb, only in-frame clones are kept and a portion is missing. This table has roughly 62,000 clones, about 95% appearing once. This clonotype originated in a human donor in good health. Some clones in this sample may be carry-over from other donors' samples. The sequenced sample was PBMCs. The chain links TRBV7-3 to TRBJ1-1; the match to TRBD1 covers 9 bases. The CDR3 DNA follows: TGTGCCAGCAGCGTAACAGGGGGCCGGAACACTGAAGCTTTCTTT. It is translated as CASSVTGGRNTEAFF. Together with reference TRBV7-3 and TRBJ1-1, the CDR3 gives the full variable domain: GAGVSQTPSNKVTEKGKYVELRCDPISGHTALYWYRQSLGQGPEFLIYFQGTGAADDSGLPNDRFFAVRPEGSVSTLKIQRTERGDSAVYLCASSVTGGRNTEAFFGQGTRLTVV.